Following are 19 T cell receptor beta chains from one sample sequenced in a study of CD8+ T cells in alopecia areata. Following extraction, RNA underwent reverse transcription to cDNA, which served as the sequencing template. Clones were sequenced by immunoSEQ multiplex PCR, and TCRdb holds only the in-frame ones, with some missing. The profile covers approximately 280,000 clones, none occurring a single time. It was with CD4, CD8alpha, NKG2D, NKG2ACE and other markers that pooled cutaneous lymph node cells were sorted. The sequencing input was CD4+ T cells sorted from a lymph node. These receptors all come from a C3H/HeJ mouse with alopecia areata. Mouse MHC haplotype: H2-k.

Note on this clone: Mouse germline and gene names are used. The read ends 4 residues shy of where the CDR3 ends; the end is completed using the germline J gene. The chain joins TRBV5 to TRBJ2-1; 9 bases match TRBD2. V shed 4 bases, J shed 2 bases, and the junction held 3 bases outside the gene matches. The germline V gene has CDR1 LGHNA and CDR2 YNLKQL (reference sequence). This CDR3 is built from 15 residues. The CDR3: CASSLRLGDYAEQFF. CDR3 DNA (partial): TGTGCCAGCAGCCTCAGACTGGGGGACTATGCT.

This clone has a handful of counts. Gene names and germline match the mouse. The CDR3 end is not reached by the read, which stops 4 residues before it; the germline J gene fills it in. The chain is built from TRBV13-3 and TRBJ2-5; 10 bases agree with TRBD1. CDR1 and CDR2 (germline): NNHDY, SYVADS. The CDR3 totals 15 residues. CDR3 bases read: TGTGCCAGCAGTGATTGGGACAGGGGAGGGGAC. It is translated as CASSDWDRGGD. The entire CDR3 reads CASSDWDRGGDTQYF.

To note about this clone: A clone one base away is much larger, so this may be a read error. The germline and genes are mouse ones. Read sequence stops 4 residues before the CDR3 end, and the germline J gene provides the missing end. Other DNA sequences within the sample encode an identical CDR3. The chain uses TRBV19 and TRBJ2-7; 11 bases align to TRBD2. The CDR3 consists of 13 residues. Germline lookup yields CDR1 FNHDT and CDR2 SITEND (reference sequence). CDR3 DNA, as far as it was read: TGTGCCAGCAGCAGGACTGGGGGGTAT. It encodes CASSRTGGY. The complete CDR3 reads CASSRTGGYEQYF.

As for this clone: Mouse names are used for the genes. The read comes to an end 4 residues before the CDR3 does, leaving the germline J gene to fill in the end. The sample holds other DNA sequences that translate to the same CDR3. This sequence joins TRBV13-1 and TRBJ2-5; TRBD2 agrees at 10 bases. The CDR3 spans 15 residues. CDR1 NSHNY and CDR2 SYGAGN come from the germline V gene. This chain's CDR3 is CASSDAGGARDTQYF. CDR3 DNA (partial): TGTGCCAGCAGTGATGCTGGGGGGGCGCGAGAC.

This clone was seen a few times. Genes and germline come from the mouse. The read comes to an end 4 residues before the CDR3 does, leaving the germline J gene to fill in the end. The chain carries TRBV13-1 and TRBJ2-5, with a possible D match to TRBD2 (5 bases). V lost 0 bases and J 0 bases, leaving 5 bases between the germline ends. The CDR3 covers 14 residues. CDR1 NSHNY and CDR2 SYGAGN come from the germline V gene. The CDR3 here is CASSDDWNQDTQYF. The covered CDR3 bases are TGTGCCAGCAGTGATGACTGGAACCAAGAC.

Remarks on this clone: Gene names and germline refer to mouse. From the germline J gene comes the end of the CDR3, since the read stops 4 residues before it. The V gene is TRBV13-1, the J gene TRBJ1-2, with TRBD1 matching 9 bases. V lost 1 base to trimming and J lost 3 bases; unmatched junction nucleotides: 1. The CDR3 covers 14 residues. The germline V gene encodes CDR1 NSHNY and CDR2 SYGAGN. The CDR3: CASSDRDRDSDYTF. Partial CDR3 DNA: TGTGCCAGCAGTGATCGGGACAGGGACTCC.

As to this clone: Genes and germline come from the mouse. The read ends 4 residues before the CDR3 terminus; that terminus is restored from the germline J gene. The J gene is TRBJ2-5, the V gene TRBV13-1, with 7 bases aligning to TRBD2. Germline lookup yields CDR1 NSHNY and CDR2 SYGAGN. This CDR3 has 15 residues. With V trimmed by 4 bases and J by 0 bases, 5 bases remained unmatched. The sequenced CDR3 bases are TGTGCCAGCAGTTCCGGGGGGGTTAACCAAGAC. It yields the protein CASSSGGVNQD. The full CDR3 reads CASSSGGVNQDTQYF.

This clone was seen only a few times. Genes and germline are mouse. The CDR3 end falls 4 residues outside the read, so it is completed with the germline J gene. The rearrangement uses TRBV1 and TRBJ2-1; TRBD2 agrees at 12 bases. Losses at the gene ends were 5 bases for V and 1 base for J; bases not matched to a gene: 6. CDR3 length: 17 residues. CDR1 and CDR2 (germline): NSQYPW, LRSPGD (reference sequence). CDR3 bases read: TGCACCTGCAGTCCGGGACTGGGGGGCGTCAACTATGCT. Translation gives CTCSPGLGGVNYA. The whole CDR3 sequence reads CTCSPGLGGVNYAEQFF.

Concerning this clone: Genes and germline are mouse. The read terminates 4 residues before the CDR3 end, so the remaining end is supplied by the germline J gene. Other DNA sequences from this sample encode an identical CDR3 as well. The rearrangement links TRBV19 to TRBJ2-7; TRBD1 agrees at 9 bases. Germline V lookup: CDR1 FNHDT, CDR2 SITEND (reference sequence). The V and J ends lost 2 bases and 2 bases, in that order; junction bases with no gene match: 5. The CDR3 runs 15 residues. The CDR3 loop is CASSIPGQGAYEQYF. Partial CDR3 DNA: TGTGCCAGCAGTATCCCGGGACAGGGCGCCTAT.

This clone turned up a few times. Any gene name here is a mouse gene name. The read is 4 residues too short to cover the CDR3 end, so that end is filled in from the germline J gene. Other DNA sequences from this sample encode an identical CDR3 as well. The rearrangement joins TRBV1 to TRBJ1-1; no clear D. V was clipped by 1 base and J by 3 bases, with 6 bases between them. Germline-derived CDR1 and CDR2 are NSQYPW and LRSPGD (reference sequence). The CDR3 contains 13 residues. The CDR3: CTCSAGVDTEVFF. The DNA read from the CDR3 is TGCACCTGCAGTGCAGGGGTGGACACA.

This clone was counted between two and nine times. Gene names are the mouse ones. Read sequence stops 4 residues before the CDR3 end, and the germline J gene provides the missing end. The chain carries TRBV13-1 and TRBJ1-1, with 10 bases matching TRBD1. There are 13 residues in the CDR3. Looked up from germline, CDR1 is NSHNY and CDR2 is SYGAGN. This chain's CDR3 is CASSGQGAGEVFF. The CDR3 bases that were read are TGTGCCAGCAGTGGACAGGGGGCGGGA.

The sample holds a few counts of this clone. Mouse names are used for the genes. The observed sequence ends 4 residues before the CDR3 terminus, with the missing tail filled in from the germline J gene. The same CDR3 also results from other DNA sequences found in this sample. V usage is TRBV13-2 and J usage is TRBJ2-4, with D possibly TRBD2 on 6 matching bases. Germline assignment: CDR1 NNHNN and CDR2 SYGAGS (reference sequence). There are 14 residues in the CDR3. Trimming took off 0 bases at V and 1 base at J, with 6 bases between the two ends. CDR3 bases read: TGTGCCAGCGGTGATGCTGGGGGTCAAAAC. This gives the protein CASGDAGGQN. The CDR3 as a whole reads CASGDAGGQNTLYF.

This clone has only a few counts. The genes are named according to mouse. The CDR3 end lies 4 residues beyond the end of the read and is filled in from the germline J gene. This chain uses TRBV31 with TRBJ2-2; weak D call: TRBD2 (5 bases). This CDR3 is 14 amino acids long. Germline V CDR1 and CDR2: GKSSPN, SITVG. Deletions cut 1 base from V and 1 base from J, with 7 bases between. CDR3 DNA, as far as it was read: TGTGCCTGGAGTCGTGGGGAAAACACCGGG. It is translated as CAWSRGENTG. The entire CDR3 protein is CAWSRGENTGQLYF.

This clone was counted only a few times. Gene names and germline refer to mouse. Read coverage stops 4 residues before the CDR3 terminus; the germline J gene supplies the remainder. Additional DNA sequences in this sample encode the identical CDR3. The chain uses TRBV1 and TRBJ2-1; TRBD1 agrees at 9 bases. The J segment lost 1 base and the V segment lost 6 bases, leaving 4 bases of the junction unmatched. The CDR3 extends over 15 amino acids. The germline CDR1 and CDR2 sequences are NSQYPW and LRSPGD (reference sequence). Partial CDR3 DNA: TGCACCTGCAGCCCCGGGACAGGGAACTATGCT. Translation gives CTCSPGTGNYA. The full CDR3 reads CTCSPGTGNYAEQFF. The variable domain in full, with the rest retrieved from reference TRBV1 and TRBJ2-1, is VTLLEQNPRWRLVPRGQAVNLRCILKNSQYPWMSWYQQDLQKQLQWLFTLRSPGDKEVKSLPGADYLATRVTDTELRLQVANMSQGRTLYCTCSPGTGNYAEQFFGPGTRLTVL.

With regard to this clone: Since a much larger clone is just one base distant, this may be a read error. The gene names here belong to mouse. The read finishes 4 residues shy of the CDR3 end, and the germline J gene is used to complete it. Other DNA sequences of this sample code for an identical CDR3. The chain recombines TRBV14 with TRBJ1-2; the D gene is possibly TRBD1 (6 bases). V dropped 4 bases and J dropped 0 bases, with 10 bases sitting between them. CDR3 length: 14 residues. From germline, CDR1 is SGHDT and CDR2 FRDEAV. The chain's CDR3 is CASSPGTSNSDYTF. The covered CDR3 bases are TGTGCCAGCAGTCCCGGGACATCAAACTCC.

In the case of this clone: The gene names here belong to mouse. The missing CDR3 end, 4 residues past where the read stops, is filled in from the germline J gene. The chain links TRBV5 to TRBJ2-7; TRBD2 aligns across 11 bases. Germline V gives CDR1 LGHNA, CDR2 YNLKQL (reference sequence). The trim removed 1 base at V and 0 bases at J, leaving 5 bases unmatched. There are 17 residues in the CDR3. CDR3 DNA (partial): TGTGCCAGCAGCCAAGTCGGGACTGGGGGAAGCTCCTAT. As protein: CASSQVGTGGSSY. The CDR3 as a whole reads CASSQVGTGGSSYEQYF.

As concerns this clone: An end of the junction differs from the germline gene, which may be a read error. Each gene name is a mouse one. CDR3 DNA, as far as it was read: TGTGCCGGCAGCCAAGAGACAGGATTAAACTCC. It codes for CAGSQETGLNS. The entire CDR3 protein is CAGSQETGLNSDYTF. The V call is TRBV5, the J call TRBJ1-2, with D perhaps matching TRBD1 (6 bases). The DNA ends 4 residues before the CDR3 does, and the rest of the CDR3 is filled in from the germline J gene. The CDR3 spans 15 residues. Germline V lookup: CDR1 LGHNA, CDR2 YNLKQL (reference sequence).

This clone was picked up many times. The germline and genes are mouse ones. The read terminates 4 residues before the CDR3 end, so the remaining end is supplied by the germline J gene. This chain joins TRBV13-3 and TRBJ2-2; the D gene is possibly TRBD1 (6 bases). The V end was cut by 5 bases, the J end by 2 bases, with 10 bases between. CDR3 length equals 14 residues. Per the germline V gene, CDR1 is NNHDY and CDR2 is SYVADS. CDR3 bases read: TGTGCCAGCAGGCCGGGACACAACACCGGG. Amino acid sequence: CASRPGHNTG. The entire CDR3 protein reads CASRPGHNTGQLYF.

On this clone itself: These gene names are mouse names. Partial CDR3 DNA: TGTGCCAGCAGGATCCGGGACAGGTATGCT. Translating gives CASRIRDRYA. The entire CDR3 reads CASRIRDRYAEQFF. The rearrangement joins TRBV13-1 to TRBJ2-1; 8 nucleotides match TRBD1. Read data end 4 residues before the CDR3 end; the end is taken from the germline J gene. Germline V gene lookup returns CDR1 NSHNY and CDR2 SYGAGN. The V and J ends lost 5 bases and 4 bases, in that order; junction bases with no gene match: 5. The CDR3 has 14 amino acids.